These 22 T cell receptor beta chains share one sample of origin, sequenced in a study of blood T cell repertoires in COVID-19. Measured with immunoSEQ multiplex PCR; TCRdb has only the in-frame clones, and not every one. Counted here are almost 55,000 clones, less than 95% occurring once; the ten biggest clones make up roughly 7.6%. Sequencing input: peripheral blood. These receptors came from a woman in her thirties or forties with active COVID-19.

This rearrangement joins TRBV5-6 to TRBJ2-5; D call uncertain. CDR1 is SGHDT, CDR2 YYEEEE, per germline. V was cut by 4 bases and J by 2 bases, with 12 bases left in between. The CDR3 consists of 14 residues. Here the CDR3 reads CASSTFHAQETQYF. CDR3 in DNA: TGTGCCAGCAGCACATTCCACGCACAAGAGACCCAGTACTTC.

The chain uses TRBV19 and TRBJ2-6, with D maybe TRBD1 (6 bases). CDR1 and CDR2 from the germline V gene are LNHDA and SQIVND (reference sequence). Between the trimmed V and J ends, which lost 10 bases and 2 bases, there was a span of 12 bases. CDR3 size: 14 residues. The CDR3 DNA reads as TGTGCCACTGAATGGACAGCTGGGGCCAACGTCCTGACTTTC. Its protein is CATEWTAGANVLTF.

Here the CDR3 reads CASSQSGQGYGYTF. The CDR3 DNA sequence: TGTGCCAGCAGCCAATCGGGCCAGGGCTATGGCTACACCTTC. The chain employs TRBV16 and TRBJ1-2; perhaps TRBD1 as D (5 bases). V dropped 0 bases and J dropped 4 bases, with 9 bases sitting between them. The CDR3 extends over 14 amino acids. Germline CDR1 reads KGHSY; CDR2 reads FQNENV.

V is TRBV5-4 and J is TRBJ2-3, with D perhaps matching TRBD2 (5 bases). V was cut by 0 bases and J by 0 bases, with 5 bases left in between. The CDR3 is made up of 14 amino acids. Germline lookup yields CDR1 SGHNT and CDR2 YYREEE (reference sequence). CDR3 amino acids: CASSLGLSTDTQYF. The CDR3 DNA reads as TGTGCCAGCAGCTTGGGACTAAGCACAGATACGCAGTATTTT.

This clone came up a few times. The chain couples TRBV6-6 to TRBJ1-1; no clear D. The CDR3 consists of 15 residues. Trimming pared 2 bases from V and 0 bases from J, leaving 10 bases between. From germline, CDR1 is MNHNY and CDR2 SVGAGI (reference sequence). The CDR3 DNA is TGTGCCAGCAGTTACGGCCAGACTATGAACACTGAAGCTTTCTTT. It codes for CASSYGQTMNTEAFF.

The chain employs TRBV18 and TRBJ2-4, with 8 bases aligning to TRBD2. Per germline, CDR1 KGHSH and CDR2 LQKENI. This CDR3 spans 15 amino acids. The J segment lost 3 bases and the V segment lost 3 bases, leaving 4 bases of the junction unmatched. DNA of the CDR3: TGTGCCAGCTCACCTCGAGCGGGGGACAAAAACATTCAGTACTTC. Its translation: CASSPRAGDKNIQYF.

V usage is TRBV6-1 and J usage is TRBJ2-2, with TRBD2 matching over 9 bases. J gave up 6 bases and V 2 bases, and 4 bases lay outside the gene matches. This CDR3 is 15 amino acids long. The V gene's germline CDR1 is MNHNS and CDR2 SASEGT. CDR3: CASSESSGASGELFF. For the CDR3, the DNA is TGTGCCAGCAGTGAATCTAGCGGGGCATCCGGGGAGCTGTTTTTT.

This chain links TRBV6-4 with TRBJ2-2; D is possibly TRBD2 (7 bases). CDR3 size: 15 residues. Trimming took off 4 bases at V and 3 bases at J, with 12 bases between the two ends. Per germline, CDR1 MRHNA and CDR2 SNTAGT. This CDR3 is CASSVYGGHTGELFF. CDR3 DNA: TGTGCCAGCAGTGTCTACGGGGGGCACACCGGGGAGCTGTTTTTT.

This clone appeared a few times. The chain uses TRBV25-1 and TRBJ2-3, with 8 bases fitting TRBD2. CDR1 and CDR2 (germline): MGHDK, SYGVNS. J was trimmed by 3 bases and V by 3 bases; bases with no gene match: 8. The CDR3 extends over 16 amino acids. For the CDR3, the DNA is TGTGCCAGCAGTGACTATCCAGCGGGGGTGACAGATACGCAGTATTTT. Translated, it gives CASSDYPAGVTDTQYF.

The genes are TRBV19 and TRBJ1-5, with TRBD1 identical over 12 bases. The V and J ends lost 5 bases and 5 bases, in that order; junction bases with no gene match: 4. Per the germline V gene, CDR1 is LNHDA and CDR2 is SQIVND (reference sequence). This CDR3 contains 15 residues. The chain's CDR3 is CASSAGTGGDQPQHF. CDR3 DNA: TGTGCCAGTAGTGCCGGGACAGGGGGCGATCAGCCCCAGCATTTT.

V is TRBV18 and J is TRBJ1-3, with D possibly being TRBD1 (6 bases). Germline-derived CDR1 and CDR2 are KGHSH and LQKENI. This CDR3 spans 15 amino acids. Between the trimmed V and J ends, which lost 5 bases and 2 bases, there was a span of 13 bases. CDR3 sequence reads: CASSIDQGPGNTIYF. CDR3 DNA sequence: TGTGCCAGCTCAATCGATCAGGGGCCTGGAAACACCATATATTTT.

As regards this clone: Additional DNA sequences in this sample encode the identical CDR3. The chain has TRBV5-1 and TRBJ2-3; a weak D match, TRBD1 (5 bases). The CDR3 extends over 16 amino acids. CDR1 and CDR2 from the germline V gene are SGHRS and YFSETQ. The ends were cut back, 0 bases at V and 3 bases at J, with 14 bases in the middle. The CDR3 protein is CASSLASRVGTDTQYF. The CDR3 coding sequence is TGCGCCAGCAGCTTGGCCTCCAGGGTGGGGACAGATACGCAGTATTTT.

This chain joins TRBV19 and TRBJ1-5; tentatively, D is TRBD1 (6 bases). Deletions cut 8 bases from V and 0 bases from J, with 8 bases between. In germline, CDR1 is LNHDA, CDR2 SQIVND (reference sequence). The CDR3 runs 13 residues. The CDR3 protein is CASGQSSNQPQHF. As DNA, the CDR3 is TGTGCCAGTGGACAGTCTAGCAATCAGCCCCAGCATTTT.

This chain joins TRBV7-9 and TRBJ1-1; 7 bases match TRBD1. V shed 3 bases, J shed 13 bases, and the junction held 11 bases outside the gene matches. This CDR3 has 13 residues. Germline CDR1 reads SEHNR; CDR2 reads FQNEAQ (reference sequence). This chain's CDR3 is CASSFRTGTDLFF. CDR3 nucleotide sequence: TGTGCCAGCAGCTTCAGAACCGGGACAGACCTTTTCTTT.

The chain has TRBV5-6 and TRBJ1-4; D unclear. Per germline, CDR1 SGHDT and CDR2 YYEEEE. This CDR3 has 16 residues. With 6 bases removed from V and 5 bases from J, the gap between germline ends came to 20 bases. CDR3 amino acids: CASTSSLTGKNEKLFF. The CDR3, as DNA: TGTGCCAGCACCTCCTCCCTAACCGGGAAAAATGAAAAACTGTTTTTT. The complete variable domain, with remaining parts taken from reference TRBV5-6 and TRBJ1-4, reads DAGVTQSPTHLIKTRGQQVTLRCSPKSGHDTVSWYQQALGQGPQFIFQYYEEEERQRGNFPDRFSGHQFPNYSSELNVNALLLGDSALYLCASTSSLTGKNEKLFFGSGTQLSVL.

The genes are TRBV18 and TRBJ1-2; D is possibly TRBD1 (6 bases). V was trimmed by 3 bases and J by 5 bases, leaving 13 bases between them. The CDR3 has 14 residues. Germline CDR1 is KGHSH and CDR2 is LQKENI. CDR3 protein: CASSPSGDRYGYTF. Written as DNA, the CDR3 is TGTGCCAGCTCACCGTCAGGGGATAGGTATGGCTACACCTTC.

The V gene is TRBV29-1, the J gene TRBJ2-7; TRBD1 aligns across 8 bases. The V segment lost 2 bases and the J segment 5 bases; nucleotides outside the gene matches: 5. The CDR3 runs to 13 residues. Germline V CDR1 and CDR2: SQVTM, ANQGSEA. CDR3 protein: CSVERQGFNEQYF. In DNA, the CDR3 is TGCAGCGTTGAAAGACAGGGGTTCAACGAGCAGTACTTC.

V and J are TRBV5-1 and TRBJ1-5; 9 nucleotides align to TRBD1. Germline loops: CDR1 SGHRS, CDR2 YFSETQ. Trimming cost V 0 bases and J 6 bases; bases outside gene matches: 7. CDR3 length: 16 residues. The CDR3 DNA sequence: TGCGCCAGCAGCTTGGGAACAGGGGGCGCCGGTCAGCCCCAGCATTTT. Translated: CASSLGTGGAGQPQHF.

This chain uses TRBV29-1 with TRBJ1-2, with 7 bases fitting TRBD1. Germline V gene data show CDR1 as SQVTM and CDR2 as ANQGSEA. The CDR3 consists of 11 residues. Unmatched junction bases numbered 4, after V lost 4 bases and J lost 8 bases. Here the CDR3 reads CSVGQGGGYTF. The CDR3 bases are TGCAGCGTTGGACAGGGCGGGGGCTACACCTTC.

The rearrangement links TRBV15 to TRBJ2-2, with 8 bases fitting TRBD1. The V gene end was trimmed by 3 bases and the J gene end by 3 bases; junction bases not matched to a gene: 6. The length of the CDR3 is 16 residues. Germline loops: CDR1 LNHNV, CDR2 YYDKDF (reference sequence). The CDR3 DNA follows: TGTGCCACCAGCAGCGGACAGGGTCTGGACACCGGGGAGCTGTTTTTT. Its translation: CATSSGQGLDTGELFF.

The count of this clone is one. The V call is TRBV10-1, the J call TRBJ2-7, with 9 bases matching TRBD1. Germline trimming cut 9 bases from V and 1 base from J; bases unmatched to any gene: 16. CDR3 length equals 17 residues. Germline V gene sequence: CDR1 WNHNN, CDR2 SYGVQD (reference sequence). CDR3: CARKTGGRIKRSYEQYF. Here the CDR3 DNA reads TGCGCCAGAAAGACAGGGGGGCGGATAAAAAGGTCCTACGAGCAGTACTTC.

The CDR3 DNA follows: TGTGCCAGCAGTCGAGCGGGGCCGAACACCGGGGAGCTGTTTTTT. Encoded protein: CASSRAGPNTGELFF. The V gene is TRBV3-1 (or the pseudogene TRBV3-2), the J gene TRBJ2-2; TRBD2 agrees at 7 bases. Trimming took 6 bases from V and 0 from J; bases not matched to a gene: 4. The CDR3 runs 15 residues. The V gene's germline CDR1 is LGHDT and CDR2 YNNKEL (reference sequence).